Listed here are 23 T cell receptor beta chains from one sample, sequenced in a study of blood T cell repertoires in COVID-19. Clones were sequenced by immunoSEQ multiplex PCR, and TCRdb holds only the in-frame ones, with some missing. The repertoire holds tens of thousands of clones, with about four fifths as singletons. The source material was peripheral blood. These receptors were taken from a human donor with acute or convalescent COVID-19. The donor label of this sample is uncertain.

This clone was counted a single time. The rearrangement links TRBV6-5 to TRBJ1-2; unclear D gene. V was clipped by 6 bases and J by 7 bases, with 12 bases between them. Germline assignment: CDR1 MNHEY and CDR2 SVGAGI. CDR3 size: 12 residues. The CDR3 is CASSSITSGYTF. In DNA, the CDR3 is TGTGCCAGCAGCTCCATAACAAGTGGCTACACCTTC.

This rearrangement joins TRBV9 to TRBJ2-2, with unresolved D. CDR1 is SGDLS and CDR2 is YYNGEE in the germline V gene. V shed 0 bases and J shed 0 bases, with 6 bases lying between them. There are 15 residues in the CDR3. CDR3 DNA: TGTGCCAGCAGCGTAGTTTCCTCGAACACCGGGGAGCTGTTTTTT. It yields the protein CASSVVSSNTGELFF.

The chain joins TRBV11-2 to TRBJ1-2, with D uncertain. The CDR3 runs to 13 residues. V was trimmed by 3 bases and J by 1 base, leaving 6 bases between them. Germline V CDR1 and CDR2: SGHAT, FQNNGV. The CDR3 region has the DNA TGTGCCAGCAGCTTCCGGGATAACTATGGCTACACCTTC. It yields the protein CASSFRDNYGYTF.

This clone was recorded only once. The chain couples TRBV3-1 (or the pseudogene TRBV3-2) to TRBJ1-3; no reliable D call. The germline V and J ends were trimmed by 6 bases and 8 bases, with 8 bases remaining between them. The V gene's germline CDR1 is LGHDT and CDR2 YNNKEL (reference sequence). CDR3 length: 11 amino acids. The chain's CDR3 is CASRVGDTIYF. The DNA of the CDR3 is TGTGCCAGCAGAGTCGGAGACACCATATATTTT.

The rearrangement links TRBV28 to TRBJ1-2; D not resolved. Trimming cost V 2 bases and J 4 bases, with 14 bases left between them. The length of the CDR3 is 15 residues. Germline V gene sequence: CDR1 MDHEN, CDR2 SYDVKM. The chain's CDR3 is CASSLGQASAYGYTF. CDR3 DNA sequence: TGTGCCAGCAGTTTAGGGCAGGCTTCAGCCTATGGCTACACCTTC.

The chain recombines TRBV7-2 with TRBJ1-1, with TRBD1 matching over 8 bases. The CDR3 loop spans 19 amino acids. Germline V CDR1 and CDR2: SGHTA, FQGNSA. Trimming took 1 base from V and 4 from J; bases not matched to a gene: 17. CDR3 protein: CASSLDIMGRGRRSTEAFF. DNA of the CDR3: TGTGCCAGCAGCTTAGACATCATGGGCAGGGGGCGCCGGAGCACTGAAGCTTTCTTT.

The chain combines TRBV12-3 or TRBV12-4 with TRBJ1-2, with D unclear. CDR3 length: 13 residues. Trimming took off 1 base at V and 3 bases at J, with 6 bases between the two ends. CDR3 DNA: TGTGCCAGCAGTTTAGGGGAGCACTATGGCTACACCTTC. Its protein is CASSLGEHYGYTF.

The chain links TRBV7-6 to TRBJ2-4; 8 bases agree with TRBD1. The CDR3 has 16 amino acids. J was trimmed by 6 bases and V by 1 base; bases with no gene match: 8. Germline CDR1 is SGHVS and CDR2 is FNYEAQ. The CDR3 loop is CASSLESRDRGNIQYF. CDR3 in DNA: TGTGCCAGCAGCTTAGAGTCTCGTGACAGGGGAAACATTCAGTACTTC.

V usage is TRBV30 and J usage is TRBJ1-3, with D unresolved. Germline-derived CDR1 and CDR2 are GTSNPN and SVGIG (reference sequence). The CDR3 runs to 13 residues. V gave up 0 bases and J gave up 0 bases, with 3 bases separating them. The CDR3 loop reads CAWSVHSGNTIYF. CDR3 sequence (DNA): TGTGCCTGGAGTGTCCACTCTGGAAACACCATATATTTT.

CDR3 nucleotide sequence: TGTGCCAGCAGCCAAGATATGGCGGGGGGCCTTGAGCAGTTCTTC. Protein sequence: CASSQDMAGGLEQFF. The V and J genes are TRBV4-2 and TRBJ2-1, with 8 bases that match TRBD2. Germline V CDR1 and CDR2: LGHNA, YNFKEQ. V trimming: 0 bases; J trimming: 9 bases; junction bases outside the gene matches: 7. CDR3 length: 15 amino acids.

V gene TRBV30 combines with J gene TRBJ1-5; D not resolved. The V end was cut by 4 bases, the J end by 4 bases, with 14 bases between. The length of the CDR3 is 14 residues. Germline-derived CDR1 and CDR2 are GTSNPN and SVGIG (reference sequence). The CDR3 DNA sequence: TGTGCCTGGAACGCGGGAACAGTTAATCAGCCCCAGCATTTT. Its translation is CAWNAGTVNQPQHF.

For the CDR3, the DNA is TGTGCCAGCAAAATGGCCAGAGGGGGCTATGGCTACACCTTC. Translated: CASKMARGGYGYTF. The genes are TRBV6-5 and TRBJ1-2, with D possibly matching TRBD1 (6 bases). Trimming removed 7 bases from V and 4 bases from J, with 16 bases in between. This CDR3 has 14 amino acids. Germline CDR1 and CDR2: MNHEY and SVGAGI.

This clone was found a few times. The DNA of the CDR3 is TGTGCCTGGGACAGCGGGTCCTATGGCTACACCTTC. Translating gives CAWDSGSYGYTF. The chain recombines TRBV30 with TRBJ1-2, with a possible D match to TRBD1 (5 bases). Germline values: CDR1 GTSNPN, CDR2 SVGIG (reference sequence). CDR3 length: 12 residues. V was trimmed by 5 bases and J by 4 bases, leaving 11 bases between them.

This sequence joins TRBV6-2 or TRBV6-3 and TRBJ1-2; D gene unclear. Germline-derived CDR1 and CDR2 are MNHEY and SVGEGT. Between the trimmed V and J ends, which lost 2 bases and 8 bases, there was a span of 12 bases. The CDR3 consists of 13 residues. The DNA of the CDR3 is TGTGCCAGCAGTTACGAGAGGAGCTGGGGCTACACCTTC. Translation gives CASSYERSWGYTF.

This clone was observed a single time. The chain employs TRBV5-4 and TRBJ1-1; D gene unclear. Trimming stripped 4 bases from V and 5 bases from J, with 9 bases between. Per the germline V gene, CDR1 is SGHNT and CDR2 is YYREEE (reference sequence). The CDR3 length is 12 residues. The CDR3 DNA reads TGTGCCAGCAGCGGACGGGAGACTGAAGCTTTCTTT. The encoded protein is CASSGRETEAFF. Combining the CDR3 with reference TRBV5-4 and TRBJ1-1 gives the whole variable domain ETGVTQSPTHLIKTRGQQVTLRCSSQSGHNTVSWYQQALGQGPQFIFQYYREEENGRGNFPPRFSGLQFPNYSSELNVNALELDDSALYLCASSGRETEAFFGQGTRLTVV.

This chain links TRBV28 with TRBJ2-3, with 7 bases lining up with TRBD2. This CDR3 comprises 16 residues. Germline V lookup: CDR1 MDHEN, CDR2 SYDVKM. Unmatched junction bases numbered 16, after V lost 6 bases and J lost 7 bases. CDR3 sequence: CASSPLSGGSGNTQYF. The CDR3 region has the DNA TGTGCCAGCAGCCCTTTGAGTGGCGGGAGCGGGAATACGCAGTATTTT.

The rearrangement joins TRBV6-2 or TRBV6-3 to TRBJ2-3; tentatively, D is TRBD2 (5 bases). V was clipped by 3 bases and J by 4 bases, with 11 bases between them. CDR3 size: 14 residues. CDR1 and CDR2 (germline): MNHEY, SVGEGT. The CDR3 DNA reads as TGTGCCAGCAGTTATGCTTTGGGAGCAGATACGCAGTATTTT. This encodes CASSYALGADTQYF.

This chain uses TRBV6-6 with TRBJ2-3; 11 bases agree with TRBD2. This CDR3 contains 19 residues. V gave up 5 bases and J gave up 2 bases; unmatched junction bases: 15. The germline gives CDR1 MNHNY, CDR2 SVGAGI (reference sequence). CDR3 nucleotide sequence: TGTGCCAGCAGTCTCGGGGGGACTAGCGGCCCCCGAGACACAGATACGCAGTATTTT. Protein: CASSLGGTSGPRDTDTQYF.

Written as DNA, the CDR3 is TGTGCCACCAGTGATTTGCAGTTGGGCCAGGGGGACACCGGGGAGCTGTTTTTT. Translated: CATSDLQLGQGDTGELFF. The V call is TRBV24-1, the J call TRBJ2-2; 7 nucleotides align to TRBD1. V lost 0 bases and J lost 3; bases outside the gene matches: 9. CDR3 size: 18 residues. Per germline, CDR1 KGHDR and CDR2 SFDVKD.

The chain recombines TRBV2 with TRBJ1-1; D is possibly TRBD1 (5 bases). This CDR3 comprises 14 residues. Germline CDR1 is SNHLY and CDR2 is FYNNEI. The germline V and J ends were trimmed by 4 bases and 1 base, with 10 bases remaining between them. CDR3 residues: CASSATTANTEAFF. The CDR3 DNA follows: TGTGCCAGCAGTGCTACGACAGCGAACACTGAAGCTTTCTTT. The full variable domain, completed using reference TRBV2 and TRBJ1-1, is EPEVTQTPSHQVTQMGQEVILRCVPISNHLYFYWYRQILGQKVEFLVSFYNNEISEKSEIFDDQFSVERPDGSNFTLKIRSTKLEDSAMYFCASSATTANTEAFFGQGTRLTVV.

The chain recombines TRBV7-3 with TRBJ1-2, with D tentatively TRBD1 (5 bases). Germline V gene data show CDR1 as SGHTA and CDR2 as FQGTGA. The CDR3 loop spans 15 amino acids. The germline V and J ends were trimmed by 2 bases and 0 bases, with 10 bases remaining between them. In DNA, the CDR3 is TGTGCCAGCAGCTTAGAGGCAGGGCCTAACTATGGCTACACCTTC. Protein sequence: CASSLEAGPNYGYTF.

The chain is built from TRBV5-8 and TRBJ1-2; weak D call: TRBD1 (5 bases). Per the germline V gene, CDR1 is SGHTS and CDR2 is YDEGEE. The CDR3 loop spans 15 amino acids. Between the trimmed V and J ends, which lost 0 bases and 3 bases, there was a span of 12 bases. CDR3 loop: CASSLGSGQDYGYTF. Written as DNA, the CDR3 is TGTGCCAGCAGCTTGGGCTCAGGGCAGGACTATGGCTACACCTTC.

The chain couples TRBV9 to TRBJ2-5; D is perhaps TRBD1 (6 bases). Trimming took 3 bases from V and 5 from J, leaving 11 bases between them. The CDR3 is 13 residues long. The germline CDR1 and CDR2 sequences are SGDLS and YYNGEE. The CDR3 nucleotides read TGTGCCAGCAGCGCCCCCCAGGGGGAGACCCAGTACTTC. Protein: CASSAPQGETQYF.